Below, 30 T cell receptor beta chains from the same sample are listed, as sequenced in a study of T cell clonality in common variable immunodeficiency. The study's findings and limits: Reportedly, TCR beta sequences from common variable immunodeficiency showed fewer deletions and N-nucleotide insertions.

These receptors' antigens are unknown. The repertoire was sequenced with immunoSEQ multiplex PCR; TCRdb's copy has only in-frame clones and lacks some. The sample lists about 34,000 clones, none appearing once, the ten largest making up less than 30%. The sample consisted of peripheral blood mononuclear cells. These receptors were collected from a human donor with common variable immunodeficiency.

Regarding this clone: The CDR3 goes on 3 residues after the read ends, and that part is filled in from the germline J gene. The chain recombines TRBV19 with TRBJ2-1, with D possibly matching TRBD2 (6 bases). The ends were cut back, 8 bases at V and 6 bases at J, with 23 bases in the middle. Germline assignment: CDR1 LNHDA and CDR2 SQIVND (reference sequence). CDR3 size: 16 residues. CDR3 region: CASFPSGLFNSNEQFF. CDR3 bases read: TGTGCCAGTTTTCCCTCGGGACTCTTTAACTCCAATGAG.

On this clone itself: The missing CDR3 end, 3 residues past where the read stops, is filled in from the germline J gene. The chain is built from TRBV2 and TRBJ1-1; possibly TRBD1 for D (5 bases). The germline V gene has CDR1 SNHLY and CDR2 FYNNEI. The CDR3 extends over 13 amino acids. Trimming stripped 6 bases from V and 1 base from J, with 9 bases between. CDR3 DNA (partial): TGTGCCAGCAGAGCAGGGAGGAACACTGAA. It encodes CASRAGRNTE. The complete CDR3 sequence is CASRAGRNTEAFF.

The CDR3 bases that were read are TGCGCCAGCAGCTCGATCACTGGGACAGGGATTAATGTGAGGTCCTACGAG. Its protein product is CASSSITGTGINVRSYE. The entire CDR3 protein reads CASSSITGTGINVRSYEQYF. The chain links TRBV5-1 to TRBJ2-7; 9 bases are shared with TRBD1. The read is 3 residues too short to cover the CDR3 end, so that end is filled in from the germline J gene. The CDR3 is 20 amino acids. The germline V gene has CDR1 SGHRS and CDR2 YFSETQ. The V gene end was trimmed by 3 bases and the J gene end by 1 base; junction bases not matched to a gene: 20.

This clone was counted at least ten times. The DNA read from the CDR3 is TGCGCCAGCAGCTTCAGCCGGGACACTGAA. Amino acid sequence: CASSFSRDTE. The full-length CDR3 reads as CASSFSRDTEAFF. V is TRBV5-1 and J is TRBJ1-1; the D is unclear. The read falls 3 residues short of the CDR3 end, and the missing part is taken from the germline J gene. Per germline, CDR1 SGHRS and CDR2 YFSETQ. The CDR3 loop spans 13 amino acids. Trimming took off 2 bases at V and 3 bases at J, with 8 bases between the two ends.

This clone was detected a few times. The sequenced fragment ends 3 residues before the CDR3 boundary, so the rest is inferred from the germline J gene. The chain combines TRBV7-9 with TRBJ2-5, with a possible D match to TRBD2 (5 bases). Germline CDR1 SEHNR, CDR2 FQNEAQ (reference sequence). The V end was cut by 3 bases, the J end by 4 bases, with 15 bases between. This CDR3 comprises 15 residues. The CDR3 DNA, read in part, is TGTGCCAGCAGCTTCTTAAAACTAGGCGGAGAGACC. Translated, it gives CASSFLKLGGET. The entire CDR3 protein reads CASSFLKLGGETQYF. The full variable domain, rest sourced from reference TRBV7-9 and TRBJ2-5, is DTGVSQNPRHKITKRGQNVTFRCDPISEHNRLYWYRQTLGQGPEFLTYFQNEAQLEKSRLLSDRFSAERPKGSFSTLEIQRTEQGDSAMYLCASSFLKLGGETQYFGPGTRLLVL.

The sample holds many counts of this clone. The CDR3 is cut off 3 residues early in the read; its end comes from the germline J gene. This sequence joins TRBV7-3 and TRBJ1-1; 8 bases fit TRBD1. The CDR3 spans 15 residues. After removal of 5 bases from V and 1 base from J, the junction contained 6 bases not matched to a gene. Germline values: CDR1 SGHTA, CDR2 FQGTGA. This CDR3 is CASSPGQGRNTEAFF. CDR3 DNA, as far as it was read: TGTGCCAGCAGCCCTGGACAGGGAAGGAACACTGAA.

This clone was seen ten or more times. Sequencing ends 3 residues short of the CDR3 end; the germline J gene provides the rest. The chain carries TRBV6-2 or TRBV6-3 and TRBJ2-1; 8 nucleotides match TRBD2. Germline CDR1 is MNHEY and CDR2 is SVGEGT. CDR3 size: 14 residues. J gave up 2 bases and V 10 bases, and 7 bases lay outside the gene matches. CDR3: CATTSGRTYNEQFF. CDR3 bases read: TGTGCCACCACCAGCGGGAGAACCTACAATGAG.

This clone has at least ten counts. The CDR3 is cut off 3 residues early in the read; its end comes from the germline J gene. J is TRBJ2-5 and V is TRBV19; weak D call: TRBD1 (6 bases). CDR1 LNHDA and CDR2 SQIVND come from the germline V gene (reference sequence). The CDR3 is 16 residues long. Trimming pared 6 bases from V and 2 bases from J, leaving 19 bases between. The CDR3 DNA, read in part, is TGTGCCAGTAGAGATCTGGGGCAGGGGATACAAGAGACC. Translation: CASRDLGQGIQET. The entire CDR3 is CASRDLGQGIQETQYF.

This clone showed up many times. From the germline J gene comes the end of the CDR3, since the read stops 3 residues before it. The chain employs TRBV19 and TRBJ2-1, with 9 nucleotides matching TRBD2. Germline CDR1 and CDR2: LNHDA and SQIVND (reference sequence). V was clipped by 3 bases and J by 9 bases; unmatched bases: 9. The CDR3 is made up of 15 amino acids. CDR3 bases read: TGTGCCAGTAGTATGCTTAGCGGGAGCATGGGTGAG. Protein product: CASSMLSGSMGE. The entire CDR3 protein is CASSMLSGSMGEQFF.

There are many counts of this clone. The CDR3 end falls 3 residues outside the read, so it is completed with the germline J gene. The chain has TRBV20-1 and TRBJ2-7; no definite D call. Trimming removed 5 bases at V and 1 base at J, with 12 bases between. The germline V gene has CDR1 DFQATT and CDR2 SNEGSKA (reference sequence). CDR3 length equals 13 residues. The sequenced CDR3 bases are TGCAGTGCTCCCCAGGAGATGTCCTACGAG. Translated: CSAPQEMSYE. The full CDR3 protein reads CSAPQEMSYEQYF.

In regard to this clone: The observed sequence ends 3 residues before the CDR3 terminus, with the missing tail filled in from the germline J gene. The chain uses TRBV30 and TRBJ2-7; 11 bases map to TRBD1. This CDR3 comprises 14 residues. From germline, CDR1 is GTSNPN and CDR2 SVGIG (reference sequence). The V segment lost 7 bases and the J segment 5 bases; nucleotides outside the gene matches: 10. The CDR3 is CASEVGQGVHEQYF. CDR3 DNA (partial): TGTGCCTCGGAGGTGGGACAGGGGGTCCACGAG.

This clone appeared many times. The sequenced part of the CDR3 DNA is TGTGCCAGCAGCCCTCTGGGTGGACTAGCGGGAGCCGGGGAG. As protein: CASSPLGGLAGAGE. The whole CDR3 protein is CASSPLGGLAGAGELFF. The rearrangement uses TRBV13 and TRBJ2-2; 13 bases match TRBD2. The read gets to within 3 residues of the CDR3 end, and the germline J gene fills in the rest. CDR3 length: 17 residues. Unmatched junction bases numbered 9, after V lost 5 bases and J lost 6 bases. Germline CDR1 is PRHDT and CDR2 is FYEKMQ (reference sequence). The full variable domain, in which reference TRBV13 and TRBJ2-2 provide the parts outside the CDR3, is AAGVIQSPRHLIKEKRETATLKCYPIPRHDTVYWYQQGPGQDPQFLISFYEKMQSDKGSIPDRFSAQQFSDYHSELNMSSLELGDSALYFCASSPLGGLAGAGELFFGEGSRLTVL.

This clone was found many times. The observed sequence ends 3 residues before the CDR3 terminus, with the missing tail filled in from the germline J gene. The chain has TRBV29-1 and TRBJ2-1; TRBD2 matches at 8 bases. CDR3 length: 14 amino acids. Germline assignment: CDR1 SQVTM and CDR2 ANQGSEA. The V and J ends lost 4 bases and 6 bases, in that order; junction bases with no gene match: 8. The CDR3 reads CSVVPAGVFNEQFF. CDR3 bases read: TGCAGCGTTGTTCCAGCGGGAGTCTTCAATGAG.

This clone was detected many times. The read ends 3 residues before the CDR3 terminus; that terminus is restored from the germline J gene. The chain recombines TRBV10-3 with TRBJ2-7, with 9 bases identical to TRBD1. The ends lost 8 bases at V and 2 bases at J; junction bases unmatched: 7. CDR3 size: 14 residues. Germline CDR1 is ENHRY and CDR2 is SYGVKD. The CDR3 region is CAIGDRAPPYEQYF. The CDR3 bases that were read are TGTGCCATCGGGGACAGGGCGCCCCCCTACGAG.

In the case of this clone: Read sequence stops 3 residues before the CDR3 end, and the germline J gene provides the missing end. The rearrangement links TRBV5-1 to TRBJ1-1, with TRBD1 as a possible D gene (6 bases). Between the trimmed V and J ends, which lost 4 bases and 6 bases, there was a span of 16 bases. Germline V CDR1 and CDR2: SGHRS, YFSETQ. This CDR3 is built from 14 residues. CDR3 DNA, as far as it was read: TGCGCCAGCAGCGACAGGATCCCTAGATCTGAA. As protein: CASSDRIPRSE. The CDR3 reads in full as CASSDRIPRSEAFF.

This clone was found many times. The observed sequence ends 3 residues before the CDR3 terminus, with the missing tail filled in from the germline J gene. This chain connects TRBV13 to TRBJ2-7; the match to TRBD2 covers 10 bases. Germline V gene lookup returns CDR1 PRHDT and CDR2 FYEKMQ (reference sequence). The CDR3 runs 15 residues. Trimming at V came to 6 bases and at J to 3 bases, leaving 8 bases not matched to a gene. CDR3 protein: CASSSGLAGVYEQYF. The sequenced CDR3 bases are TGTGCCAGCAGTTCGGGCCTAGCGGGGGTCTACGAG.

This clone was observed many times. Read coverage stops 3 residues before the CDR3 terminus; the germline J gene supplies the remainder. The V call is TRBV5-4, the J call TRBJ2-1, with D perhaps TRBD1 (6 bases). V lost 5 bases to trimming and J lost 5 bases, with 11 bases between them. Germline V gene sequence: CDR1 SGHNT, CDR2 YYREEE (reference sequence). The CDR3 has 13 amino acids. The sequenced part of the CDR3 DNA is TGTGCCAGCAGTCAGGGGTGGAACAATGAG. Its translation is CASSQGWNNE. The whole CDR3 region reads CASSQGWNNEQFF.

The table lists this clone with many counts. The read terminates 3 residues ahead of where the CDR3 ends, so the germline J gene completes it. The chain combines TRBV27 with TRBJ1-1; D is perhaps TRBD1 (5 bases). Germline V CDR1 and CDR2: MNHEY, SMNVEV (reference sequence). V lost 4 bases and J 6 bases, leaving 12 bases between the germline ends. The CDR3 has 13 amino acids. Incomplete CDR3 DNA: TGTGCCAGCAGTTCCCTTTCGGGGGCTGAA. Translation: CASSSLSGAE. The entire CDR3 protein reads CASSSLSGAEAFF.

This clone was recorded many times. The read finishes 3 residues shy of the CDR3 end, and the germline J gene is used to complete it. The chain is built from TRBV19 and TRBJ2-1; 8 nucleotides agree with TRBD2. In germline, CDR1 is LNHDA, CDR2 SQIVND (reference sequence). The CDR3 contains 17 residues. V dropped 2 bases and J dropped 8; count of bases not matched to a gene: 14. The CDR3 bases that were read are TGTGCCAGTAGTATATCCGCCGGGGCGGGGGGAGGGCATGAG. Its protein product is CASSISAGAGGGHE. In full, the CDR3 reads CASSISAGAGGGHEQFF.

Many counts were recorded for this clone. The read finishes 3 residues shy of the CDR3 end, and the germline J gene is used to complete it. The chain is built from TRBV29-1 and TRBJ2-2, with 10 nucleotides matching TRBD1. The CDR3 runs to 14 residues. After removal of 8 bases from V and 6 bases from J, the junction contained 9 bases not matched to a gene. Germline assignment: CDR1 SQVTM and CDR2 ANQGSEA. CDR3 DNA (partial): TGCAGCTCTACCGGGACAGGGGACGCCGGGGAG. The encoded protein is CSSTGTGDAGE. In full, the CDR3 is CSSTGTGDAGELFF.

Concerning this clone: The read stops 3 residues short of the end of the CDR3; the missing end is completed from the germline J gene. The chain links TRBV5-4 to TRBJ2-7, with D perhaps TRBD1 (6 bases). This CDR3 comprises 14 residues. V was pared by 0 bases and J by 2 bases, with 9 bases between. Germline assignment: CDR1 SGHNT and CDR2 YYREEE (reference sequence). The CDR3 protein is CASSLDREAYEQYF. Incomplete CDR3 DNA: TGTGCCAGCAGCTTGGACAGGGAAGCCTACGAG.

The sample holds many counts of this clone. The read ends 3 residues before the CDR3 terminus; that terminus is restored from the germline J gene. The rearrangement uses TRBV19 and TRBJ2-3; 8 bases map to TRBD1. The CDR3 length is 16 residues. Germline V gene sequence: CDR1 LNHDA, CDR2 SQIVND (reference sequence). V was pared by 3 bases and J by 8 bases, with 13 bases of the junction left unmatched. The CDR3 bases that were read are TGTGCCAGTAGTATCCCCAGAGGGACAGGCGGGTCTACG. Translating gives CASSIPRGTGGST. The whole CDR3 sequence is CASSIPRGTGGSTQYF.

Remarks on this clone: The read stops 3 residues short of the end of the CDR3; the missing end is completed from the germline J gene. This chain uses TRBV2 with TRBJ2-1; TRBD2 matches 13 bases. From germline, CDR1 is SNHLY and CDR2 FYNNEI. The ends lost 6 bases at V and 4 bases at J; junction bases unmatched: 3. The CDR3 consists of 15 residues. The CDR3 spells CASRLAGGTYNEQFF. Incomplete CDR3 DNA: TGTGCCAGCAGACTAGCGGGAGGGACTTACAATGAG.

Note on this clone: The read is 3 residues too short to cover the CDR3 end, so that end is filled in from the germline J gene. The rearrangement uses TRBV20-1 and TRBJ2-7; tentatively, D is TRBD2 (5 bases). Trimming shortened V by 6 bases and J by 4 bases, and 22 bases separated the two germline ends. The length of the CDR3 is 15 residues. From germline, CDR1 is DFQATT and CDR2 SNEGSKA (reference sequence). The covered CDR3 bases are TGCAGTGCCGATCCCCTGACGGGGTCGCCGTACGAG. Protein: CSADPLTGSPYE. The complete CDR3 sequence is CSADPLTGSPYEQYF.

This clone occurred many times. The CDR3 end is not reached by the read, which stops 3 residues before it; the germline J gene fills it in. The chain combines TRBV5-6 with TRBJ2-3, with D hard to call. The germline CDR1 and CDR2 sequences are SGHDT and YYEEEE. The CDR3 extends over 13 amino acids. Between the trimmed V and J ends, which lost 0 bases and 2 bases, there was a span of 4 bases. The DNA read from the CDR3 is TGTGCCAGCAGCTTGGTCTTCACAGATACG. Its protein is CASSLVFTDT. The full CDR3 sequence reads CASSLVFTDTQYF.

Comment on this clone: The read terminates 3 residues before the CDR3 end, so the remaining end is supplied by the germline J gene. The chain recombines TRBV6-2 or TRBV6-3 with TRBJ2-6, with D perhaps TRBD1 (6 bases). V shed 5 bases and J shed 4 bases, with 12 bases lying between them. The CDR3 loop spans 15 amino acids. CDR1 MNHEY and CDR2 SVGEGT come from the germline V gene. Here the CDR3 reads CASSNRATGANVLTF. The sequenced part of the CDR3 DNA is TGTGCCAGCAGTAACAGGGCAACCGGGGCCAACGTC.

This clone was counted at least ten times. Coverage ceases 3 residues before the CDR3 finishes, and the germline J gene fills in the end. The chain joins TRBV4-1 to TRBJ2-6, with 10 bases lining up with TRBD1. Germline CDR1 is MGHRA and CDR2 is YSYEKL. The trim removed 4 bases at V and 0 bases at J, leaving 3 bases unmatched. The CDR3 has 17 residues. The CDR3 DNA, read in part, is TGCGCCAGCAGCCCCGGGACAGGGGCCTCTGGGGCCAACGTC. Its protein product is CASSPGTGASGANV. From start to end, the CDR3 is CASSPGTGASGANVLTF.

This clone occurred many times. Sequencing ends 3 residues short of the CDR3 end; the germline J gene provides the rest. The chain uses TRBV29-1 and TRBJ2-7, with 10 bases that match TRBD1. The J segment lost 6 bases and the V segment lost 8 bases, leaving 7 bases of the junction unmatched. The CDR3 has 12 amino acids. From germline, CDR1 is SQVTM and CDR2 ANQGSEA. The CDR3 reads CSIWDRGFEQYF. The covered CDR3 bases are TGCAGCATCTGGGACAGGGGTTTCGAG.

With respect to this clone: The CDR3 is cut off 3 residues early in the read; its end comes from the germline J gene. The V call is TRBV30, the J call TRBJ1-6; 9 nucleotides line up with TRBD1. This CDR3 comprises 15 residues. Unmatched junction bases numbered 9, after V lost 2 bases and J lost 10 bases. Germline values: CDR1 GTSNPN, CDR2 SVGIG (reference sequence). The DNA read from the CDR3 is TGTGCCTGGAGTTCCTCCGGGACAGGGAACTCACCC. Amino acid sequence: CAWSSSGTGNSP. The CDR3 as a whole reads CAWSSSGTGNSPLHF.

In regard to this clone: The CDR3 end falls 3 residues outside the read, so it is completed with the germline J gene. The chain has TRBV19 and TRBJ1-4, with D maybe TRBD1 (6 bases). The CDR3 has 16 amino acids. Germline CDR1 reads LNHDA; CDR2 reads SQIVND (reference sequence). V was shortened by 5 bases and J by 4 bases, with 17 bases between the two germline ends. CDR3 sequence: CASSPTWTVHNEKLFF. The sequenced part of the CDR3 DNA is TGTGCCAGTAGTCCGACGTGGACAGTCCATAATGAAAAA. Filled out from reference TRBV19 and TRBJ1-4, the complete variable domain reads DGGITQSPKYLFRKEGQNVTLSCEQNLNHDAMYWYRQDPGQGLRLIYYSQIVNDFQKGDIAEGYSVSREKKESFPLTVTSAQKNPTAFYLCASSPTWTVHNEKLFFGSGTQLSVL.